A single sample gave rise to the 11 T cell receptor beta chains below, sequenced in a study of T cell clones after liver transplantation. TCRdb keeps only in-frame clones here, not all; method: immunoSEQ multiplex PCR. The sample comprises about 80,000 clones, 65% to 85% of which are singletons, and 0.45% to 0.6% rests with the top ten. The sample was CD4+ T cells from blood, taken approximately 3.5 years after liver transplant. The receptors stem from a human patient who received a liver transplant. The graft donor may have given rise to some T cells.

The rearrangement links TRBV5-4 to TRBJ2-5; 7 bases line up with TRBD2. The junction had 1 base not matched to a gene; V was cut back by 0 bases and J by 2 bases. CDR3 length: 14 residues. Per the germline V gene, CDR1 is SGHNT and CDR2 is YYREEE (reference sequence). The CDR3 is CASSLGGGQETQYF. The CDR3 nucleotides read TGTGCCAGCAGCTTGGGGGGAGGGCAAGAGACCCAGTACTTC.

V and J are TRBV4-2 and TRBJ2-2; 7 nucleotides line up with TRBD2. Unmatched junction bases numbered 2, after V lost 1 base and J lost 0 bases. From germline, CDR1 is LGHNA and CDR2 YNFKEQ. CDR3 size: 16 residues. CDR3 in DNA: TGTGCCAGCAGCCAAGTGAGCGGGGCGAACACCGGGGAGCTGTTTTTT. Translation gives CASSQVSGANTGELFF.

This rearrangement joins TRBV18 to TRBJ2-2, with D unclear. There are 13 residues in the CDR3. V dropped 2 bases and J dropped 1 base, with 2 bases sitting between them. Germline lookup yields CDR1 KGHSH and CDR2 LQKENI. Written as DNA, the CDR3 is TGTGCCAGCTCACCAGTGAACACCGGGGAGCTGTTTTTT. Residues: CASSPVNTGELFF. The full variable domain, completed using reference TRBV18 and TRBJ2-2, is NAGVMQNPRHLVRRRGQEARLRCSPMKGHSHVYWYRQLPEEGLKFMVYLQKENIIDESGMPKERFSAEFPKEGPSILRIQQVVRGDSAAYFCASSPVNTGELFFGEGSRLTVL.

CDR3 sequence: CASRGRDRLSQPQHF. CDR3 DNA: TGTGCCAGCAGGGGCCGGGACAGGTTAAGTCAGCCCCAGCATTTT. V gene TRBV28 combines with J gene TRBJ1-5; 8 bases map to TRBD1. The V gene end was trimmed by 6 bases and the J gene end by 6 bases; junction bases not matched to a gene: 10. This CDR3 has 15 residues. CDR1 is MDHEN, CDR2 SYDVKM, per germline.

This clone is a singleton in its sample. Just one base apart from a much larger clone, this may be a read error. Within the sample, other DNA sequences also encode this same CDR3. This chain joins TRBV6-6 and TRBJ2-1; 7 nucleotides agree with TRBD1. Trimming cost V 1 base and J 6 bases; bases outside gene matches: 3. The CDR3 is 14 residues long. Germline values: CDR1 MNHNY, CDR2 SVGAGI (reference sequence). The CDR3 is CASSYWTGSNEQFF. For the CDR3, the DNA is TGTGCCAGCAGTTACTGGACAGGATCCAATGAGCAGTTCTTC.

The J gene is TRBJ1-2, the V gene TRBV5-1; 12 bases are shared with TRBD1. CDR1 and CDR2 (germline): SGHRS, YFSETQ. The CDR3 consists of 17 residues. With 4 bases clipped from V and 8 bases from J, the junction kept 15 bases outside the gene matches. CDR3 sequence (DNA): TGCGCCAGCAGCCTGACCGGGACAGGGGGCGGTTCCGGGGGCTACACCTTC. Amino acids: CASSLTGTGGGSGGYTF.

This clone has a handful of counts. V and J are TRBV6-1 and TRBJ2-7; tentatively, D is TRBD2 (6 bases). The CDR3 extends over 13 amino acids. From germline, CDR1 is MNHNS and CDR2 SASEGT. Trimming stripped 7 bases from V and 5 bases from J, with 15 bases between. CDR3 bases: TGTGCCAGCAAGACTAGTAGTGGGAACGAGCAGTACTTC. Amino acid sequence: CASKTSSGNEQYF.

The chain carries TRBV28 and TRBJ1-2; 9 bases are a match to TRBD1. The ends lost 5 bases at V and 4 bases at J; junction bases unmatched: 8. The CDR3 length is 15 residues. Germline V lookup: CDR1 MDHEN, CDR2 SYDVKM. DNA of the CDR3: TGTGCCAGCAGTCGACCGGGACAGGGTACCTATGGCTACACCTTC. Its protein product is CASSRPGQGTYGYTF.

The chain combines TRBV30 with TRBJ2-4; TRBD1 matches at 12 bases. The V gene's germline CDR1 is GTSNPN and CDR2 SVGIG (reference sequence). V shed 2 bases, J shed 7 bases, and the junction held 9 bases outside the gene matches. The CDR3 totals 16 residues. CDR3 loop: CAWSPPGTGGWNIQYF. As DNA, the CDR3 is TGTGCCTGGAGTCCCCCCGGGACAGGGGGCTGGAACATTCAGTACTTC.

This clone was counted between two and nine times. This sequence joins TRBV6-1 and TRBJ1-1; D remains unclear. Trimming removed 5 bases from V and 6 bases from J, with 19 bases in between. Germline V CDR1 and CDR2: MNHNS, SASEGT. The CDR3 is made up of 15 amino acids. In DNA, the CDR3 is TGTGCCAGCAGTCAAAGTCGGGGTTCCATCTCTGAAGCTTTCTTT. This sequence encodes CASSQSRGSISEAFF.

This chain links TRBV6-1 with TRBJ2-7, with D maybe TRBD1 (6 bases). The germline gives CDR1 MNHNS, CDR2 SASEGT. Trimming shortened V by 8 bases and J by 2 bases, and 7 bases separated the two germline ends. The CDR3 covers 11 residues. CDR3 sequence reads: CASGGPYEQYF. In DNA, the CDR3 is TGTGCCAGCGGGGGCCCCTACGAGCAGTACTTC.